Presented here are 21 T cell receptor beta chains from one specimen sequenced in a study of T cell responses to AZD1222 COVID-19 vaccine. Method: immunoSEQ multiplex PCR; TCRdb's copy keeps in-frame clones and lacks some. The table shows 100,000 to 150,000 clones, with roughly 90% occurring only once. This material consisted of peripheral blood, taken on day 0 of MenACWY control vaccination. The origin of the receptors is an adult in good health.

The CDR3: CARSTGDRPVSYNEQFF. CDR3 DNA: TGTGCCAGAAGCACCGGGGACAGGCCGGTTTCCTACAATGAGCAGTTCTTC. The chain links TRBV5-3 to TRBJ2-1, with TRBD1 matching 8 bases. TRBV5-3 is classed as an ORF, of uncertain function. V was pared by 4 bases and J by 1 base, with 10 bases of the junction left unmatched. The CDR3 totals 17 residues.

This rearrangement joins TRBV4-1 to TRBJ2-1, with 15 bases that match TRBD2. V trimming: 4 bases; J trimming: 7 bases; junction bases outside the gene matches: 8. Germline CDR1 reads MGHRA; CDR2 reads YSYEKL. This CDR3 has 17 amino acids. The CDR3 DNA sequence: TGCGCCAGCAGCCCGGTTTCCGGGACTAGCGGGAGGAATGAGCAGTTCTTC. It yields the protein CASSPVSGTSGRNEQFF.

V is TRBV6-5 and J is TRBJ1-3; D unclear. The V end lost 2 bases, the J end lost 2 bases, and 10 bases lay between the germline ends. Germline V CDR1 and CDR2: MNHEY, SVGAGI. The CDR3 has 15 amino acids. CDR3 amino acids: CASSYIREPGNTIYF. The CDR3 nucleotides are TGTGCCAGCAGTTACATCCGGGAACCTGGAAACACCATATATTTT.

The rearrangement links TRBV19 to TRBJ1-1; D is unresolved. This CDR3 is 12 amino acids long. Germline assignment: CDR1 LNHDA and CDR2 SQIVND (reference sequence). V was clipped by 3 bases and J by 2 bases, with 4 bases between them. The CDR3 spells CASSIGNTEAFF. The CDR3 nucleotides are TGTGCCAGTAGTATTGGAAACACTGAAGCTTTCTTT.

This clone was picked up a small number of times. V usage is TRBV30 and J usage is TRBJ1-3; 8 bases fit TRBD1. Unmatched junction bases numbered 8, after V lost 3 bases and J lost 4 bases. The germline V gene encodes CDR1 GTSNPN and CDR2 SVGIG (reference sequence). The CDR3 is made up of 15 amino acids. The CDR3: CAWRRDRGRGNTIYF. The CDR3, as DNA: TGTGCCTGGAGGAGAGACAGGGGACGGGGAAACACCATATATTTT.

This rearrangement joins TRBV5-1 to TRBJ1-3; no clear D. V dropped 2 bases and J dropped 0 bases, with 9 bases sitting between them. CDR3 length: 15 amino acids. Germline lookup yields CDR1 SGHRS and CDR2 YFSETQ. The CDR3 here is CASSLGGGSGNTIYF. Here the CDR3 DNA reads TGCGCCAGCAGCTTAGGCGGTGGCTCTGGAAACACCATATATTTT.

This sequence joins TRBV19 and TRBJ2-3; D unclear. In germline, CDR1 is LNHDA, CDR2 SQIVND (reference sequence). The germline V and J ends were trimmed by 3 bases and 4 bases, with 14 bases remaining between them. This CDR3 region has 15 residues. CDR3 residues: CASSIRVFRADTQYF. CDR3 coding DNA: TGTGCCAGTAGTATTAGGGTATTTCGCGCAGATACGCAGTATTTT. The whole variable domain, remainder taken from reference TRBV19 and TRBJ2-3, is DGGITQSPKYLFRKEGQNVTLSCEQNLNHDAMYWYRQDPGQGLRLIYYSQIVNDFQKGDIAEGYSVSREKKESFPLTVTSAQKNPTAFYLCASSIRVFRADTQYFGPGTRLTVL.

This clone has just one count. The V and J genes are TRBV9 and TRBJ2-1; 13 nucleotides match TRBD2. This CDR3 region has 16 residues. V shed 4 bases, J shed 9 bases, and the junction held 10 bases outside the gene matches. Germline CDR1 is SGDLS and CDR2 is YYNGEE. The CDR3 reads CASSTRGLAGFVEQFF. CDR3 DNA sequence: TGTGCCAGCAGCACCCGGGGACTAGCGGGATTCGTTGAGCAGTTCTTC.

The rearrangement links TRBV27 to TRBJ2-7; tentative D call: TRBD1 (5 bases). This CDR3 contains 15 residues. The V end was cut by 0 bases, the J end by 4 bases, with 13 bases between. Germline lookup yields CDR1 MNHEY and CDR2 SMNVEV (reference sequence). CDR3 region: CASSLSSGLGYEQYF. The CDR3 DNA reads TGTGCCAGCAGTTTATCGTCAGGGTTGGGTTACGAGCAGTACTTC.

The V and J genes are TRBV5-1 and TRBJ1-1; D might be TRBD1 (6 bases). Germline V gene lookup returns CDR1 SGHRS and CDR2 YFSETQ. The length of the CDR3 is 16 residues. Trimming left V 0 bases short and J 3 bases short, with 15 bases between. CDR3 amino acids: CASSLASLGGDTEAFF. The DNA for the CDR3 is TGCGCCAGCAGCTTGGCCAGCTTGGGGGGCGACACTGAAGCTTTCTTT.

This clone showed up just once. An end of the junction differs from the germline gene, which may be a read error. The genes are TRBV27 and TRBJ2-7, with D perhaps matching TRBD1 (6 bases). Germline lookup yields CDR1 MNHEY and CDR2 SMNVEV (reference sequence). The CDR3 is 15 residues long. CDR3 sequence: CASSLISSTDPGTNF. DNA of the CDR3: TGTGCCAGCAGTTTAATCTCTTCTACCGATCCCGGGACAAACTTC.

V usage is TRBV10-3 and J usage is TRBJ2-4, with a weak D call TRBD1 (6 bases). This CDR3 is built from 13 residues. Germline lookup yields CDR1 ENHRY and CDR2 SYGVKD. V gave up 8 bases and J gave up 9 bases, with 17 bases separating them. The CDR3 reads CAISGDTRGIQYF. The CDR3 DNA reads TGTGCCATCTCCGGGGATACCAGGGGCATTCAGTACTTC.

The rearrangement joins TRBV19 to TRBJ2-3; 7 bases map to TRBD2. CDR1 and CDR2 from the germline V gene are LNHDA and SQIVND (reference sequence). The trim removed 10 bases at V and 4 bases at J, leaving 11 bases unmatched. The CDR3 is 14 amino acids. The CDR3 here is CATTHGRGADTQYF. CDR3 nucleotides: TGTGCCACTACCCATGGGAGGGGCGCAGATACGCAGTATTTT. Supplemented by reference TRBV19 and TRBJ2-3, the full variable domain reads DGGITQSPKYLFRKEGQNVTLSCEQNLNHDAMYWYRQDPGQGLRLIYYSQIVNDFQKGDIAEGYSVSREKKESFPLTVTSAQKNPTAFYLCATTHGRGADTQYFGPGTRLTVL.

Here the CDR3 reads CASSIGTGGHTDTQYF. As DNA, the CDR3 is TGTGCCAGTAGTATAGGGACAGGGGGACACACAGATACGCAGTATTTT. The rearrangement uses TRBV19 and TRBJ2-3, with TRBD1 matching over 10 bases. After removal of 1 base from V and 2 bases from J, the junction contained 3 bases not matched to a gene. CDR3 length equals 16 residues. Germline CDR1 is LNHDA and CDR2 is SQIVND (reference sequence).

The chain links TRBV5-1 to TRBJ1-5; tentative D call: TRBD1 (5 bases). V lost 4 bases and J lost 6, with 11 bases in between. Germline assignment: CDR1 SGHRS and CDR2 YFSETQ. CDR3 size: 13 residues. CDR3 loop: CASSEGPGQPQHF. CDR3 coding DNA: TGCGCCAGCAGCGAGGGGCCCGGTCAGCCCCAGCATTTT.

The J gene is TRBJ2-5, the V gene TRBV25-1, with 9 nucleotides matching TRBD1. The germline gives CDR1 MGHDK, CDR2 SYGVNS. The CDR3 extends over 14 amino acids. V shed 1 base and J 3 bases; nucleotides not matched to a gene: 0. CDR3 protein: CASSEWDREETQYF. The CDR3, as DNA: TGTGCCAGCAGTGAATGGGACAGGGAAGAGACCCAGTACTTC.

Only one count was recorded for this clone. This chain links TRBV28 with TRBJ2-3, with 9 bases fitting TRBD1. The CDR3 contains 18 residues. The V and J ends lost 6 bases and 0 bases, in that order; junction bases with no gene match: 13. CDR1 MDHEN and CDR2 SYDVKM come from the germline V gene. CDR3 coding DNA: TGTGCCAGCAGGTTGACAGGGGGGAGCGGGGAAAGCACAGATACGCAGTATTTT. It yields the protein CASRLTGGSGESTDTQYF. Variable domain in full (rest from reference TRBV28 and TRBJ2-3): DVKVTQSSRYLVKRTGEKVFLECVQDMDHENMFWYRQDPGLGLRLIYFSYDVKMKEKGDIPEGYSVSREKKERFSLILESASTNQTSMYLCASRLTGGSGESTDTQYFGPGTRLTVL.

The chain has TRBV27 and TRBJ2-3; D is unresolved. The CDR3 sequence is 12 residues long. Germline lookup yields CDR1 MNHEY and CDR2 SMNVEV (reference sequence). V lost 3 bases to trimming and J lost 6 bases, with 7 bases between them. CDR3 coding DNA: TGTGCCAGCAGTTTCCCTGGGGATACGCAGTATTTT. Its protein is CASSFPGDTQYF.

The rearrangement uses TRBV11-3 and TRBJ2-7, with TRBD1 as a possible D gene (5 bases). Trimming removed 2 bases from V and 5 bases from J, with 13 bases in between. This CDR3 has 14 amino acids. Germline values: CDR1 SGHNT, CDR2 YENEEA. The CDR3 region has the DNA TGTGCCAGCAGCTTACCCTTAGGGGTAAACGAGCAGTACTTC. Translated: CASSLPLGVNEQYF.

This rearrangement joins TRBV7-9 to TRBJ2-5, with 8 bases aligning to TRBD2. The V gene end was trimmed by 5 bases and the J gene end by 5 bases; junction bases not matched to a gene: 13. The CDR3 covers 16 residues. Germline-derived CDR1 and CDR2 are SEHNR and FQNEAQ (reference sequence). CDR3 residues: CASSPNPGAGGETQYF. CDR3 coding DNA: TGTGCCAGCAGCCCGAACCCAGGGGCGGGAGGTGAGACCCAGTACTTC. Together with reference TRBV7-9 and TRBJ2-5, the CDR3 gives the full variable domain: DTGVSQNPRHKITKRGQNVTFRCDPISEHNRLYWYRQTLGQGPEFLTYFQNEAQLEKSRLLSDRFSAERPKGSFSTLEIQRTEQGDSAMYLCASSPNPGAGGETQYFGPGTRLLVL.

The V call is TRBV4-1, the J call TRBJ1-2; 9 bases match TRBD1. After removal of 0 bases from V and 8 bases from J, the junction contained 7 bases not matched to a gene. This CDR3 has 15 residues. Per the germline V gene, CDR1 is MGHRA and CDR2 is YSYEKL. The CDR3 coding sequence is TGCGCCAGCAGCCAAGACGGGACAGGGTCGGAGGGCTACACCTTC. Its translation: CASSQDGTGSEGYTF.